Each of the 14 T cell receptor beta chains below was sequenced from the same sample in a study of T cell clones after liver transplantation. Assay: immunoSEQ multiplex PCR; the TCRdb copy retains only in-frame clones and omits some. The repertoire holds 50,000 to 60,000 clones, with 70% to 75% as singletons. The sample consisted of CD4+ T cells from blood, taken at the 22-month timepoint. The receptors were gathered from a human patient who received a liver transplant. Among the T cells, some may be from the graft donor.

This chain links TRBV10-2 with TRBJ2-7; weak D call: TRBD1 (6 bases). The germline V gene encodes CDR1 WSHSY and CDR2 SAAADI. V dropped 6 bases and J dropped 0 bases, with 24 bases sitting between them. The CDR3 runs to 18 residues. For the CDR3, the DNA is TGCGCCAGCAGCGGGCCAGGGGATATACCCTACTACTCCTACGAGCAGTACTTC. As protein: CASSGPGDIPYYSYEQYF.

Remarks on this clone: An end of the junction differs from the germline gene, which may be a read error. The chain combines TRBV28 with TRBJ2-7; 9 bases are shared with TRBD1. The germline V gene has CDR1 MDHEN and CDR2 SYDVKM. CDR3 size: 14 residues. CDR3: CASGSPRQGERKPF. The CDR3 DNA follows: TGTGCCAGCGGATCCCCTAGACAGGGGGAACGAAAACCCTTC.

There are a few counts of this clone. The CDR3 DNA reads TGTGCCAGCAGCTTAGAGGTCAATTCACCCCTCCACTTT. Translation: CASSLEVNSPLHF. This rearrangement joins TRBV7-2 to TRBJ1-6; D unresolved. The germline gives CDR1 SGHTA, CDR2 FQGNSA. V dropped 1 base and J dropped 7 bases, with 5 bases sitting between them. The CDR3 runs 13 residues.

This chain joins TRBV9 and TRBJ2-1; 7 bases agree with TRBD2. The CDR3 is 16 residues long. Per germline, CDR1 SGDLS and CDR2 YYNGEE. With 0 bases clipped from V and 4 bases from J, the junction kept 7 bases outside the gene matches. CDR3 in DNA: TGTGCCAGCAGCGTAGAAACCGGGGGGTATTACAATGAGCAGTTCTTC. Translation: CASSVETGGYYNEQFF.

The chain joins TRBV2 to TRBJ2-1; D uncertain. The germline V gene encodes CDR1 SNHLY and CDR2 FYNNEI. The CDR3 has 12 residues. V was cut by 1 base and J by 3 bases, with 1 base left in between. The CDR3: CASSEGYNEQFF. The CDR3 coding sequence is TGTGCCAGCAGTGAAGGCTACAATGAGCAGTTCTTC. Supplemented by reference TRBV2 and TRBJ2-1, the full variable domain reads EPEVTQTPSHQVTQMGQEVILRCVPISNHLYFYWYRQILGQKVEFLVSFYNNEISEKSEIFDDQFSVERPDGSNFTLKIRSTKLEDSAMYFCASSEGYNEQFFGPGTRLTVL.

The CDR3 region is CASSPDRGLGTQYF. The CDR3 nucleotides are TGTGCCAGCAGTCCGGACAGGGGGCTAGGTACGCAGTATTTT. The chain recombines TRBV6-5 with TRBJ2-3; 11 positions agree with TRBD1. V was pared by 5 bases and J by 8 bases, with 6 bases of the junction left unmatched. The CDR3 has 14 residues. Germline V gene sequence: CDR1 MNHEY, CDR2 SVGAGI.

The V gene is TRBV5-4, the J gene TRBJ2-5; tentative D call: TRBD1 (5 bases). V gave up 1 base and J gave up 5 bases, with 12 bases separating them. Looked up from germline, CDR1 is SGHNT and CDR2 is YYREEE (reference sequence). CDR3 length: 14 amino acids. The CDR3: CASSLRAGLETQYF. In nucleotides, the CDR3 is TGTGCCAGCAGCTTGCGGGCAGGGTTGGAGACCCAGTACTTC.

The table lists this clone with a few counts. J is TRBJ1-1 and V is TRBV5-1; D uncertain. This CDR3 spans 15 amino acids. Trimming removed 1 base at V and 1 base at J, with 11 bases between. Germline loops: CDR1 SGHRS, CDR2 YFSETQ. The CDR3 DNA is TGCGCCAGCAGCTTGAATCCCTTAAGGAACACTGAAGCTTTCTTT. Translation gives CASSLNPLRNTEAFF.

V gene TRBV11-3 combines with J gene TRBJ2-5, with TRBD2 matching 16 bases. Germline V gene data show CDR1 as SGHNT and CDR2 as YENEEA. V dropped 5 bases and J dropped 3; count of bases not matched to a gene: 3. The CDR3 extends over 16 amino acids. In nucleotides, the CDR3 is TGTGCCAGCAGCCACGGGACTAGCGGGGGGGAAGAGACCCAGTACTTC. The encoded protein is CASSHGTSGGEETQYF.

This clone was detected only once. This CDR3 is also generated by other DNA sequences in the sample. This chain uses TRBV6-6 with TRBJ2-7; D call uncertain. The CDR3 is made up of 12 amino acids. Germline CDR1 is MNHNY and CDR2 is SVGAGI (reference sequence). The V and J ends lost 9 bases and 3 bases respectively, with 12 bases between them. The CDR3 here is CASSTLGYEQYF. The CDR3 region has the DNA TGTGCCAGTTCAACTCTAGGCTACGAGCAGTACTTC.

The rearrangement links TRBV10-3 to TRBJ2-7; 9 bases match TRBD1. The CDR3 is 13 residues long. CDR1 and CDR2 from the germline V gene are ENHRY and SYGVKD. V shed 5 bases, J shed 5 bases, and the junction held 4 bases outside the gene matches. Written as DNA, the CDR3 is TGTGCCATCAGTCCACAGGGGGCTAACGAGCAGTACTTC. This encodes CAISPQGANEQYF.

The chain employs TRBV27 and TRBJ1-3; D gene ambiguous. The germline V gene has CDR1 MNHEY and CDR2 SMNVEV (reference sequence). The V end was cut by 6 bases, the J end by 4 bases, with 16 bases between. CDR3 length: 15 residues. This CDR3 reads CASSSVASGGNTIYF. The CDR3 nucleotides read TGTGCCAGCAGCTCGGTAGCCTCGGGAGGAAACACCATATATTTT.

V and J are TRBV16 and TRBJ1-5; TRBD1 matches 9 bases. This CDR3 contains 15 residues. Germline V CDR1 and CDR2: KGHSY, FQNENV. With 4 bases clipped from V and 4 bases from J, the junction kept 5 bases outside the gene matches. The CDR3 region is CASSLTGTGNQPQHF. The CDR3, as DNA: TGTGCCAGCAGCCTGACCGGGACAGGGAATCAGCCCCAGCATTTT.

The V gene is TRBV6-1, the J gene TRBJ1-5; D gene ambiguous. Trimming removed 1 base at V and 11 bases at J, with 24 bases between. Germline V CDR1 and CDR2: MNHNS, SASEGT. This CDR3 is 17 amino acids long. The CDR3 protein is CASSEGLLGARRLTQHF. The DNA for the CDR3 is TGTGCCAGCAGTGAAGGGCTCTTAGGAGCCCGCCGGTTGACCCAGCATTTT.